This T cell receptor beta chain was found in a study of identical twins. Germline-derived CDR1 and CDR2 are SEHNR and FQNEAQ (reference sequence). V dropped 4 bases and J dropped 0 bases, with 12 bases sitting between them. The CDR3 loop spans 15 amino acids. TCRdb re-analysed the 5' RACE reads in MiXCR, keeping a single row per CDR3 protein. This table holds 500,000 to 600,000 distinct CDR3 sequences, less than 25% found once. This clonotype has more than one count but fewer than ten. These same data were also listed under a study on T cells expressing NK-cell markers. That paper states: Among CD8+ T cells from 5 to 7 donors, dominant NKG2C+ clonotypes accounted for roughly 1.0-7.0%.

The chain carries TRBV7-9 and TRBJ1-1; TRBD1 is a possible D gene (5 bases). The sample consisted of CD4+ T cells sorted from blood. This receptor was taken from a woman aged 18 to 35 in good health. The CDR3 reads CASSSGTHLNTEAFF. CDR3 nucleotide sequence: TGTGCCAGCAGCTCGGGGACCCATTTGAACACTGAAGCTTTCTTT.